The present T cell receptor (beta chain) was sequenced within a study of vaccination and CD4 T cells after COVID-19. Study-wide context: The BNT162b2 or mRNA-1273 vaccine was given to participants in two doses.

Sequencing of the DNA from cultured CD4+ T cells was carried out with the Oncomine TCR Beta short-read assay. TCRdb re-called the PCR reads with MiXCR, one entry per CDR3 protein. This table holds approximately 10,000 distinct CDR3 sequences, 60% found once. As to treatment: approximately 9-day PBMC culture with coronavirus spike peptide pools or control peptides (ViraFEST assay). As regards this clonotype: What it recognizes is unknown.

This CDR3 spans 11 amino acids. Germline V lookup: CDR1 DFQATT, CDR2 SNEGSKA (reference sequence). V was trimmed by 1 base and J by 3 bases, leaving 3 bases between them. The specimen was cultured CD4+ T cells from blood, collected after SARS-CoV-2 vaccination. The sequence was collected from a human donor with COVID-19. The rearrangement joins TRBV20-1 to TRBJ2-5; D remains ambiguous. The CDR3 sequence is CSARGEETQYF. CDR3 in DNA: TGCAGTGCTAGAGGGGAAGAGACCCAGTACTTC.